Listed below are T cell receptor beta chains from one sample, sequenced in a study of blood T cell repertoires in COVID-19. Repertoires were generated with immunoSEQ multiplex PCR, while TCRdb's copy carries only in-frame clones and drops some. Seen here are about 14,000 clones, around nine tenths observed once, and the top ten hold roughly 32%. What was sequenced was peripheral blood. The receptors come from a human donor in a cohort sampled during active COVID-19. Both conserved end residues are part of each CDR3. Part of the rows lack a size; the others show once, few, many or a class for expanded clones.

TRBJ1-2 TRBV19 - 14 CASDRGEMKTGYTF
TRBJ1-2 TRBV9 - 15 CASSDGTGAPVGYTF
TRBJ2-1 TRBV5-1 once 13 CASRSEGAIEQFF
TRBJ1-2 TRBV5-4 - 14 CASSYQGAGYGYTF
TRBJ2-2 TRBV6-6 once 15 CASTAGQGATGELFF
TRBJ2-1 TRBV13 - 15 CASSLPGTVYNEQFF
TRBJ2-1 TRBV4-1 - 11 CASSQYNEQFF
TRBJ2-5 TRBV30 - 16 CAWSVGLAGAQETQYF
TRBJ1-4 TRBV28 - 15 CASSFMGQGDEKLFF
TRBJ2-6 TRBV5-1 - 16 CASSPGLDSGANVLTF
TRBJ2-1 TRBV2 - 16 CASSPPSTGGWYEQFF
TRBJ2-1 TRBV2 few 13 CATRGLADNEQFF
TRBJ2-1 TRBV27 - 16 CASSDLRTGGAWEQFF
TRBJ2-1 TRBV6-5 few 15 CASSNTGQGYNEQFF
TRBJ2-2 TRBV2 - 16 CASTPPGQGKTGELFF
TRBJ1-1 TRBV3-1/TRBV3-2 once 15 CASSQDPQGYTEAFF
TRBJ2-4 TRBV12-5 - 14 CARAPRGAKNIQYF
TRBJ2-7 TRBV18 - 14 CASSNSGTAYEQYF
TRBJ2-5 TRBV19 - 20 CASSRVGTSGGLQDQETQYF
TRBJ2-1 TRBV10-3 - 16 CAISEFLAGSYNEQFF
TRBJ1-1 TRBV11-1 - 14 CASSTGGSNTEAFF
TRBJ2-7 TRBV2 - 15 CASLGGGADPYEQYF
TRBJ1-1 TRBV13 - 13 CASTRQENTEAFF
TRBJ2-7 TRBV7-9 - 14 CASNGQGGSYEQYF
TRBJ1-2 TRBV18 - 13 CASSAGIGNGYTF
TRBJ1-5 TRBV5-6 - 16 CASSLLGGDGNQPQHF
TRBJ2-7 TRBV5-8 once 14 CASSLRLTPYEQYF
TRBJ1-2 TRBV6-5 - 12 CASMTGFEGYTF
TRBJ1-1 TRBV7-9 - 17 CASSPTFSQALNTEAFF
TRBJ2-7 TRBV27 - 16 CASSSRTALVAYEQYF
TRBJ2-1 TRBV11-3 - 14 CASNQGAGYNEQFF
TRBJ1-2 TRBV11-1 - 15 CASSPDRDFDYGYTF
TRBJ2-6 TRBV28 - 15 CASSLGSSGANVLTF
TRBJ1-3 TRBV6-6 - 15 CASSYLGTLGNTIYF
TRBJ2-1 TRBV6-2/TRBV6-3 - 16 CASSFLTSGWGNEQFF
TRBJ1-2 TRBV24-1 - 13 CATSPGNDYGYTF
TRBJ1-2 TRBV18 - 15 CASSSRLDRGYGYTF
TRBJ2-5 TRBV4-3 - 16 CASSHRTDRGPETQYF
TRBJ1-3 TRBV10-3 - 17 CAITPGTFTGGRNTIYF
TRBJ2-2 TRBV28 - 19 CASSSGMIRQGRSTGELFF
TRBJ2-7 TRBV27 - 14 CASSEPGQGREQYF
TRBJ1-4 TRBV2 - 14 CASSAVTGDGKLFF
TRBJ1-2 TRBV7-2 - 12 CASSLSDYGYTF
TRBJ1-1 TRBV6-5 - 13 CASSYTHRGEAFF
TRBJ2-7 TRBV19 - 13 CASTTWGGEEQYF
TRBJ1-1 TRBV15 - 14 CATSRSDRGTEAFF
TRBJ2-7 TRBV7-6 - 16 CASSPLPSGRGNEQYF
TRBJ2-7 TRBV25-1 - 14 CASQRQGYFYEQYF
TRBJ2-5 TRBV9 - 16 CASSPPGGLAGETQYF
TRBJ2-3 TRBV14 - 13 CASSQGRTTSQYF
TRBJ2-1 TRBV7-8 - 14 CASSLFQAGNEQFF
TRBJ1-1 TRBV2 - 12 CAGGQGPTEAFF
TRBJ2-4 TRBV6-5 - 11 CASTAGNIQYF
TRBJ1-1 TRBV25-1 - 14 CASSVGQGNTEAFF
TRBJ1-4 TRBV2 - 14 CASIQGAGNEKLFF